These T cell receptor beta chains were read from a single sample in a study of blood T cell repertoires in COVID-19. The protocol was immunoSEQ multiplex PCR, while the TCRdb copy is restricted to in-frame clones and leaves out a portion. The profile shows 35,000 to 55,000 clones, 90% of them singletons. The sequenced material came from peripheral blood. The receptors stem from a man in his 70s with active COVID-19. CDR3s leave out the opening cysteine and the closing phenylalanine or tryptophan. The D gene is left open where the match is weak. Size values are once, few and many counts, or a class for expanded clones, and some rows have none.

j_gene: TRBJ1-1; v_gene: TRBV5-4; d_gene: TRBD1; abundance: -; CDR3aa: ASSPKGARPEAF
j_gene: TRBJ1-6; v_gene: TRBV6-5; d_gene: TRBD1; abundance: -; CDR3aa: ASSLGQGDSPLH
j_gene: TRBJ2-7; v_gene: TRBV5-1; d_gene: TRBD1; abundance: once; CDR3aa: ASSSDRGEDEQY
j_gene: TRBJ1-6; v_gene: TRBV2; d_gene: -; abundance: -; CDR3aa: ASSEVTTGINSPLH
j_gene: TRBJ1-2; v_gene: TRBV6-5; d_gene: TRBD1; abundance: -; CDR3aa: ASSYEQGVSGYT
j_gene: TRBJ2-7; v_gene: TRBV18; d_gene: TRBD1; abundance: -; CDR3aa: ASSQGDRAYEQY
j_gene: TRBJ2-2; v_gene: TRBV9; d_gene: TRBD2; abundance: -; CDR3aa: ASSFRLAETGELF
j_gene: TRBJ2-1; v_gene: TRBV15; d_gene: TRBD2; abundance: -; CDR3aa: ATSSAGLAGDRYNEQF
j_gene: TRBJ2-7; v_gene: TRBV18; d_gene: -; abundance: -; CDR3aa: ASSPRQGRSYEQY
j_gene: TRBJ2-1; v_gene: TRBV4-3; d_gene: -; abundance: -; CDR3aa: ASSPHPRSDEQF
j_gene: TRBJ2-7; v_gene: TRBV29-1; d_gene: TRBD2; abundance: few; CDR3aa: SGLSGSGYEQY
j_gene: TRBJ2-5; v_gene: TRBV4-3; d_gene: -; abundance: -; CDR3aa: ASSQATGQETQY
j_gene: TRBJ1-1; v_gene: TRBV5-1; d_gene: TRBD1; abundance: -; CDR3aa: ASSFPGQGAITEAF
j_gene: TRBJ2-2; v_gene: TRBV28; d_gene: -; abundance: -; CDR3aa: ASSAAVSSIANTGELF
j_gene: TRBJ2-7; v_gene: TRBV19; d_gene: -; abundance: few; CDR3aa: ASSDMTGKSYEQY
j_gene: TRBJ2-3; v_gene: TRBV7-9; d_gene: -; abundance: -; CDR3aa: ASSLAGGTGSTDTQY
j_gene: TRBJ2-5; v_gene: TRBV5-1; d_gene: TRBD1; abundance: -; CDR3aa: ASSTGGAETQY
j_gene: TRBJ2-1; v_gene: TRBV19; d_gene: TRBD2; abundance: -; CDR3aa: ASKTSEGNEQF
j_gene: TRBJ1-4; v_gene: TRBV6-6; d_gene: -; abundance: -; CDR3aa: ASSYSAEKLF
j_gene: TRBJ1-6; v_gene: TRBV28; d_gene: -; abundance: once; CDR3aa: ASSLVGRNNSPLH
j_gene: TRBJ1-5; v_gene: TRBV30; d_gene: TRBD1; abundance: -; CDR3aa: AWRGQVNQPQH
j_gene: TRBJ2-1; v_gene: TRBV29-1; d_gene: TRBD2; abundance: -; CDR3aa: SVALAGVYNEQF
j_gene: TRBJ2-5; v_gene: TRBV28; d_gene: TRBD2; abundance: -; CDR3aa: ASSFPGGLQETQY
j_gene: TRBJ2-3; v_gene: TRBV6-2/TRBV6-3; d_gene: -; abundance: -; CDR3aa: ASSYRGDTQY